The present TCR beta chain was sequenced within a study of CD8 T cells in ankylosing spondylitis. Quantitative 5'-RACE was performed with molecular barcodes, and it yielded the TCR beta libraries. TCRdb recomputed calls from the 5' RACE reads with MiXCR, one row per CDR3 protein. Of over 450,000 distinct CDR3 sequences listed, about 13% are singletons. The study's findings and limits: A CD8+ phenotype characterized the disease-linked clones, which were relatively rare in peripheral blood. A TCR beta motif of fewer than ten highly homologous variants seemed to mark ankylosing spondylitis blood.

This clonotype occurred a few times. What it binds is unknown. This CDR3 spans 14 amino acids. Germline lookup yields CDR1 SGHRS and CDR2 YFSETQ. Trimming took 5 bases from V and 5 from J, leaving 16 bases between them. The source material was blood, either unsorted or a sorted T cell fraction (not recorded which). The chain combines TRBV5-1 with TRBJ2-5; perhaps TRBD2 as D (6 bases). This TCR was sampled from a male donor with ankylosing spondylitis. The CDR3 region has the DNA TGCGCCAGCAGTTGGGACGGAGGGTTGGAGACCCAGTACTTC. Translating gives CASSWDGGLETQYF.